The rows below give T cell receptor beta chains drawn from one sample of a study of blood T cell repertoires in COVID-19. The method was immunoSEQ multiplex PCR; TCRdb's version includes in-frame clones alone and lacks a portion of them. The sample records roughly 150,000 clones, roughly 86% being singletons. Sequenced material: peripheral blood. These receptors were collected from a human donor in a cohort sampled during active COVID-19. The CDR3 runs from the conserved cysteine through the conserved F or W. The order of the fields is D gene, clone size, V gene, J gene, CDR3 protein, CDR3 DNA. A D gene is named only where the DNA matches it firmly. Expanded clones get a size class; other rows say once, few or many, or leave the size out.

D gene: NA
clone size: NA
V gene: TRBV5-1
J gene: TRBJ2-7
CDR3 protein: CASSRWASRGYEQYF
CDR3 DNA: TGCGCCAGCAGCCGGTGGGCTAGCCGGGGCTACGAGCAGTACTTC

D gene: TRBD2
clone size: NA
V gene: TRBV27
J gene: TRBJ2-7
CDR3 protein: CASSTAGLFSYEQYF
CDR3 DNA: TGTGCCAGCAGCACAGCGGGACTCTTTAGCTACGAGCAGTACTTC

D gene: TRBD1
clone size: NA
V gene: TRBV5-4
J gene: TRBJ1-2
CDR3 protein: CASSLGQANYGYTF
CDR3 DNA: TGTGCCAGCAGCCTCGGACAGGCTAACTATGGCTACACCTTC

D gene: TRBD2
clone size: NA
V gene: TRBV30
J gene: TRBJ2-5
CDR3 protein: CAWAGVRETQYF
CDR3 DNA: TGTGCCTGGGCGGGAGTTCGGGAGACCCAGTACTTC

D gene: NA
clone size: NA
V gene: TRBV18
J gene: TRBJ1-1
CDR3 protein: CASSPGQSLNTEAFF
CDR3 DNA: TGTGCCAGCTCACCGGGCCAAAGCCTGAACACTGAAGCTTTCTTT

D gene: TRBD1
clone size: once
V gene: TRBV2
J gene: TRBJ1-5
CDR3 protein: CASSDRQGRQPQHF
CDR3 DNA: TGTGCCAGCAGTGACAGACAGGGGAGGCAGCCCCAGCATTTT

D gene: TRBD2
clone size: few
V gene: TRBV2
J gene: TRBJ2-7
CDR3 protein: CASSVDSGEGYEQYF
CDR3 DNA: TGTGCCAGCAGCGTCGATAGCGGGGAAGGGTACGAGCAGTACTTC

D gene: TRBD2
clone size: NA
V gene: TRBV9
J gene: TRBJ2-1
CDR3 protein: CASSPGLALDEQFF
CDR3 DNA: TGTGCCAGCAGCCCTGGACTAGCTCTCGATGAGCAGTTCTTC

D gene: TRBD1
clone size: NA
V gene: TRBV7-9
J gene: TRBJ2-7
CDR3 protein: CASSQTDRAMGEQYF
CDR3 DNA: TGTGCCAGCAGCCAAACAGACAGGGCGATGGGCGAGCAGTACTTC

D gene: NA
clone size: NA
V gene: TRBV5-1
J gene: TRBJ2-5
CDR3 protein: CASSLDLSETQYF
CDR3 DNA: TGCGCCAGCAGCTTGGACCTTAGCGAGACCCAGTACTTC

D gene: NA
clone size: once
V gene: TRBV6-1
J gene: TRBJ2-7
CDR3 protein: CASSESFPPLRGQYF
CDR3 DNA: TGTGCCAGCAGTGAGAGTTTTCCCCCGTTACGTGGGCAGTACTTC

D gene: NA
clone size: NA
V gene: TRBV4-2
J gene: TRBJ1-2
CDR3 protein: CASSQSPEVSYGYTF
CDR3 DNA: TGTGCCAGCAGCCAAAGCCCGGAGGTCAGCTATGGCTACACCTTC

D gene: TRBD2
clone size: NA
V gene: TRBV10-1
J gene: TRBJ2-1
CDR3 protein: CASSREGTYNEQFF
CDR3 DNA: TGCGCCAGCAGTCGGGAGGGGACCTACAATGAGCAGTTCTTC

D gene: TRBD1
clone size: NA
V gene: TRBV30
J gene: TRBJ2-1
CDR3 protein: CAWSAYRGVFYNEQFF
CDR3 DNA: TGTGCCTGGAGTGCTTACAGGGGAGTTTTCTACAATGAGCAGTTCTTC

D gene: NA
clone size: NA
V gene: TRBV30
J gene: TRBJ1-5
CDR3 protein: CAWSRETPNQPQHF
CDR3 DNA: TGTGCCTGGAGTCGGGAAACCCCTAATCAGCCCCAGCATTTT

D gene: NA
clone size: few
V gene: TRBV13
J gene: TRBJ1-5
CDR3 protein: CASSLSGAGYRNQPQHF
CDR3 DNA: TGTGCCAGCAGCCTCTCAGGCGCAGGGTATCGCAATCAGCCCCAGCATTTT

D gene: NA
clone size: NA
V gene: TRBV5-1
J gene: TRBJ2-3
CDR3 protein: CASSHSQGPNRDTQYF
CDR3 DNA: TGCGCCAGCAGCCATTCACAGGGACCAAATAGGGATACGCAGTATTTT

D gene: TRBD1
clone size: NA
V gene: TRBV7-2
J gene: TRBJ1-3
CDR3 protein: CASSLGRTGTGNTIYF
CDR3 DNA: TGTGCCAGCAGCTTGGGGAGGACAGGGACAGGAAACACCATATATTTT

D gene: TRBD1
clone size: few
V gene: TRBV6-6
J gene: TRBJ2-3
CDR3 protein: CASKPVTGLPDTQYF
CDR3 DNA: TGTGCCAGTAAGCCGGTGACAGGGCTCCCAGATACGCAGTATTTT

D gene: TRBD2
clone size: few
V gene: TRBV19
J gene: TRBJ2-2
CDR3 protein: CASQASGRWSGELFF
CDR3 DNA: TGTGCCAGTCAAGCTAGCGGGAGATGGTCCGGGGAGCTGTTTTTT

D gene: NA
clone size: few
V gene: TRBV11-2
J gene: TRBJ2-7
CDR3 protein: CASSRSLGQPYEQYF
CDR3 DNA: TGTGCCAGCAGCAGATCCCTCGGACAGCCCTACGAGCAGTACTTC

D gene: NA
clone size: NA
V gene: TRBV12-3/TRBV12-4
J gene: TRBJ2-7
CDR3 protein: CASSRGAYEQYF
CDR3 DNA: TGTGCCAGCAGCAGGGGCGCCTACGAGCAGTACTTC

D gene: TRBD1
clone size: NA
V gene: TRBV5-8
J gene: TRBJ2-1
CDR3 protein: CASSLGWDRAYNEQFF
CDR3 DNA: TGTGCCAGCAGCTTGGGCTGGGACAGGGCTTACAATGAGCAGTTCTTC

D gene: NA
clone size: NA
V gene: TRBV7-9
J gene: TRBJ1-3
CDR3 protein: CASSFSAATSGNTIYF
CDR3 DNA: TGTGCCAGCAGCTTTTCGGCGGCGACCTCTGGAAACACCATATATTTT

D gene: TRBD1
clone size: NA
V gene: TRBV9
J gene: TRBJ1-3
CDR3 protein: CASSSAGQGAGNTIYF
CDR3 DNA: TGTGCCAGCAGCTCCGCGGGACAGGGGGCTGGAAACACCATATATTTT

D gene: TRBD2
clone size: once
V gene: TRBV4-1
J gene: TRBJ2-3
CDR3 protein: CASSQEDGSGSHTDTQYF
CDR3 DNA: TGCGCCAGCAGCCAAGAAGATGGTAGCGGGAGCCACACAGATACGCAGTATTTT

D gene: TRBD1
clone size: NA
V gene: TRBV24-1
J gene: TRBJ2-3
CDR3 protein: CATSESYRGTQYF
CDR3 DNA: TGTGCCACCAGTGAGTCCTACAGGGGTACGCAGTATTTT

D gene: TRBD1
clone size: NA
V gene: TRBV2
J gene: TRBJ1-1
CDR3 protein: CASKDRGRFEAFF
CDR3 DNA: TGTGCCAGCAAGGACAGGGGGCGGTTTGAAGCTTTCTTT

D gene: TRBD1
clone size: NA
V gene: TRBV2
J gene: TRBJ1-2
CDR3 protein: CASSDGTVYGYTF
CDR3 DNA: TGTGCCAGCAGTGACGGGACAGTCTATGGCTACACCTTC

D gene: TRBD2
clone size: few
V gene: TRBV7-3
J gene: TRBJ2-1
CDR3 protein: CASSLGSGSYNEQFF
CDR3 DNA: TGTGCCAGCAGCTTAGGTAGCGGGAGTTACAATGAGCAGTTCTTC

D gene: NA
clone size: NA
V gene: TRBV5-6
J gene: TRBJ1-2
CDR3 protein: CASTLGGDYGYTF
CDR3 DNA: TGTGCCAGCACCCTGGGGGGTGACTATGGCTACACCTTC

D gene: NA
clone size: NA
V gene: TRBV7-3
J gene: TRBJ2-5
CDR3 protein: CASSLPPGSQETQYF
CDR3 DNA: TGTGCCAGCAGCTTACCCCCCGGGAGTCAAGAGACCCAGTACTTC

D gene: NA
clone size: few
V gene: TRBV9
J gene: TRBJ1-3
CDR3 protein: CASSVGNTFSGNTIYF
CDR3 DNA: TGTGCCAGCAGCGTAGGTAACACCTTCTCTGGAAACACCATATATTTT

D gene: TRBD1
clone size: NA
V gene: TRBV27
J gene: TRBJ1-5
CDR3 protein: CASSLWGTGSDQPQHF
CDR3 DNA: TGTGCCAGCAGTTTATGGGGGACAGGGTCAGATCAGCCCCAGCATTTT

D gene: TRBD1
clone size: NA
V gene: TRBV7-3
J gene: TRBJ2-6
CDR3 protein: CASSPSGDRVRAGANVLTF
CDR3 DNA: TGTGCCAGCAGCCCTAGTGGGGACAGAGTTAGAGCTGGGGCCAACGTCCTGACTTTC

D gene: NA
clone size: NA
V gene: TRBV27
J gene: TRBJ1-2
CDR3 protein: CASSLSSGYGYTF
CDR3 DNA: TGTGCCAGCAGTTTATCGTCGGGCTATGGCTACACCTTC

D gene: NA
clone size: NA
V gene: TRBV28
J gene: TRBJ1-2
CDR3 protein: CASSLRARGYGYTF
CDR3 DNA: TGTGCCAGCAGTTTACGGGCAAGAGGGTATGGCTACACCTTC

D gene: TRBD1
clone size: NA
V gene: TRBV27
J gene: TRBJ1-5
CDR3 protein: CASSGQGNQPQHF
CDR3 DNA: TGTGCCAGCAGTGGACAGGGCAATCAGCCCCAGCATTTT

D gene: NA
clone size: NA
V gene: TRBV28
J gene: TRBJ2-1
CDR3 protein: CASSLPESYNEQFF
CDR3 DNA: TGTGCCAGCAGTTTACCCGAGTCCTACAATGAGCAGTTCTTC

D gene: NA
clone size: once
V gene: TRBV2
J gene: TRBJ2-6
CDR3 protein: CASANPGERIDNVLTF
CDR3 DNA: TGTGCCAGCGCCAATCCAGGGGAAAGGATAGACAACGTCCTGACTTTC

D gene: NA
clone size: once
V gene: TRBV28
J gene: TRBJ1-2
CDR3 protein: CASSLKPRRDGYTF
CDR3 DNA: TGTGCCAGCAGCCTGAAGCCTCGGAGGGACGGCTACACCTTC

D gene: NA
clone size: NA
V gene: TRBV7-3
J gene: TRBJ2-3
CDR3 protein: CASSWTSGDTQYF
CDR3 DNA: TGTGCCAGCAGCTGGACCAGCGGGGATACGCAGTATTTT

D gene: NA
clone size: once
V gene: TRBV18
J gene: TRBJ1-6
CDR3 protein: CASSPPPGVGLHF
CDR3 DNA: TGTGCCAGCTCACCGCCACCGGGGGTAGGCCTCCACTTT

D gene: NA
clone size: NA
V gene: TRBV10-1
J gene: TRBJ2-3
CDR3 protein: CASSDPGGTDTQYF
CDR3 DNA: TGCGCCAGCAGTGACCCAGGGGGCACAGATACGCAGTATTTT

D gene: TRBD1
clone size: NA
V gene: TRBV27
J gene: TRBJ1-2
CDR3 protein: CASSLSGTGAWRNYGYTF
CDR3 DNA: TGTGCCAGCAGTTTATCGGGGACAGGTGCCTGGAGGAACTATGGCTACACCTTC

D gene: TRBD2
clone size: few
V gene: TRBV6-6
J gene: TRBJ2-1
CDR3 protein: CASSRTSLNEQFF
CDR3 DNA: TGTGCCAGCAGTCGGACTAGCCTCAATGAGCAGTTCTTC

D gene: NA
clone size: few
V gene: TRBV9
J gene: TRBJ2-3
CDR3 protein: CASSPMWDTQYF
CDR3 DNA: TGTGCCAGCAGCCCTATGTGGGATACGCAGTATTTT

D gene: NA
clone size: NA
V gene: TRBV28
J gene: TRBJ2-1
CDR3 protein: CASSHGGSYNEQFF
CDR3 DNA: TGTGCCAGCAGTCACGGGGGCTCCTACAATGAGCAGTTCTTC

D gene: NA
clone size: NA
V gene: TRBV11-2
J gene: TRBJ2-3
CDR3 protein: CASSSTDTQYF
CDR3 DNA: TGTGCCAGCAGCTCGACAGATACGCAGTATTTT

D gene: NA
clone size: NA
V gene: TRBV27
J gene: TRBJ2-3
CDR3 protein: CASSPSGWADSDTQYF
CDR3 DNA: TGTGCCAGCAGTCCATCCGGGTGGGCGGACTCAGATACGCAGTATTTT

D gene: NA
clone size: NA
V gene: TRBV4-2
J gene: TRBJ2-7
CDR3 protein: CASSPSLERAYEQYF
CDR3 DNA: TGTGCCAGCAGCCCATCCCTGGAGCGGGCCTACGAGCAGTACTTC

D gene: TRBD1
clone size: NA
V gene: TRBV19
J gene: TRBJ1-1
CDR3 protein: CASSMTGGPYTEAFF
CDR3 DNA: TGTGCCAGTAGTATGACAGGGGGCCCCTACACTGAAGCTTTCTTT

D gene: NA
clone size: many
V gene: TRBV21-1
J gene: TRBJ2-2
CDR3 protein: CASSKAKRGHTGELFF
CDR3 DNA: TGTGCCAGCAGCAAAGCGAAGCGGGGCCATACCGGGGAGCTGTTTTTT

D gene: NA
clone size: NA
V gene: TRBV27
J gene: TRBJ2-7
CDR3 protein: CASSAQGPYEQYF
CDR3 DNA: TGTGCCAGCTCGGCACAGGGACCCTACGAGCAGTACTTC